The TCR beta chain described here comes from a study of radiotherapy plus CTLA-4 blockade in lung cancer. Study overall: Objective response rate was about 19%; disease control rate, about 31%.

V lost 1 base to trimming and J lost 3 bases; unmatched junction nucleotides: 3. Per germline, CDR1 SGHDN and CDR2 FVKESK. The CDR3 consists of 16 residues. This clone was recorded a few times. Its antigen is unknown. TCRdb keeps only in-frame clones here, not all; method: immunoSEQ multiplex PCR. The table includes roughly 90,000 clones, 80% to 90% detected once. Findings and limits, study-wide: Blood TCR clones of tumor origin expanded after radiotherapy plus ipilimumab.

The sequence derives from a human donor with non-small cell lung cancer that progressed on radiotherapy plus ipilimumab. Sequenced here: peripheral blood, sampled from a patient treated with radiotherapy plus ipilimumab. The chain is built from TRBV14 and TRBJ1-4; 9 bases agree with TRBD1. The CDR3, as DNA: TGTGCCAGCAGCCAAGGACAGGGGGGAGCTAATGAAAAACTGTTTTTT. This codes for CASSQGQGGANEKLFF.